A single sample gave rise to the 8 T cell receptor beta chains below, sequenced in a study of cytomegalovirus exposure and HLA in healthy donors. The PCR made use of 60 Vbeta and 13 Jbeta primers. Data came from immunoSEQ multiplex PCR; TCRdb stores just in-frame clones and leaves some out. In the table there are more than 95,000 clones, under 85% of which are singletons. The sequencing input was PBMCs. Source of these receptors: a woman aged 18-30 years in good health and CMV-seronegative.

The chain combines TRBV5-1 with TRBJ2-7, with a weak D call TRBD1 (5 bases). Germline V gives CDR1 SGHRS, CDR2 YFSETQ. V was pared by 1 base and J by 5 bases, with 16 bases between. This CDR3 spans 15 amino acids. The DNA of the CDR3 is TGCGCCAGCAGCTTGTATGGCAGGGTTATAGACGAGCAGTACTTC. It specifies CASSLYGRVIDEQYF.

The rearrangement links TRBV5-1 to TRBJ2-5; 13 bases are a match to TRBD2. The CDR3 covers 17 residues. The germline gives CDR1 SGHRS, CDR2 YFSETQ. The trim removed 0 bases at V and 1 base at J, leaving 3 bases unmatched. CDR3: CASSLATSGGAQETQYF. CDR3 bases: TGCGCCAGCAGCTTGGCCACTAGCGGGGGGGCCCAAGAGACCCAGTACTTC.

CDR3 in DNA: TGTGCCAGCAGTTCCCAGCGGGGGAACACCGGGGAGCTGTTTTTT. It yields the protein CASSSQRGNTGELFF. The chain joins TRBV27 to TRBJ2-2, with 7 positions matching TRBD2. Germline lookup yields CDR1 MNHEY and CDR2 SMNVEV (reference sequence). This CDR3 is 15 amino acids long. Losses at the gene ends were 4 bases for V and 1 base for J; bases not matched to a gene: 3.

The rearrangement links TRBV27 to TRBJ1-2; TRBD1 might be the D (5 bases). Trimming removed 0 bases at V and 7 bases at J, with 18 bases between. This CDR3 has 16 residues. Germline V lookup: CDR1 MNHEY, CDR2 SMNVEV (reference sequence). CDR3 DNA sequence: TGTGCCAGCAGTTTATCCCCCAGGGCAGGAGTTGGTGGCTACACCTTC. Translating it yields CASSLSPRAGVGGYTF.

The rearrangement uses TRBV4-2 and TRBJ1-2; D unclear. Deletions cut 4 bases from V and 2 bases from J, with 11 bases between. Germline V gene data show CDR1 as LGHNA and CDR2 as YNFKEQ. The CDR3 is made up of 14 amino acids. The CDR3 bases are TGTGCCAGCAGCCCGGGAGCGGGGAACTATGGCTACACCTTC. As protein: CASSPGAGNYGYTF.

This chain uses TRBV6-5 with TRBJ1-5; tentative D call: TRBD1 (5 bases). CDR3 size: 16 residues. Trimming shortened V by 0 bases and J by 2 bases, and 11 bases separated the two germline ends. The germline V gene has CDR1 MNHEY and CDR2 SVGAGI. The CDR3: CASSYSSGAGNQPQHF. The DNA for the CDR3 is TGTGCCAGCAGTTACTCAAGCGGGGCCGGCAATCAGCCCCAGCATTTT.

The gene calls are TRBV6-1 and TRBJ2-2, with D perhaps matching TRBD1 (5 bases). The V end lost 7 bases, the J end lost 6 bases, and 15 bases lay between the germline ends. Germline assignment: CDR1 MNHNS and CDR2 SASEGT. This CDR3 is built from 14 residues. The CDR3 loop is CASTFIREAGELFF. CDR3 sequence (DNA): TGTGCCAGCACCTTTATCAGGGAAGCCGGGGAGCTGTTTTTT.

V is TRBV19 and J is TRBJ2-3, with 7 bases matching TRBD2. Germline CDR1 LNHDA, CDR2 SQIVND (reference sequence). The CDR3 spans 16 residues. Losses at the gene ends were 3 bases for V and 4 bases for J; bases not matched to a gene: 10. The CDR3 DNA follows: TGTGCCAGTAGTATTGATCTCACGGGGGGAGCAGATACGCAGTATTTT. It yields the protein CASSIDLTGGADTQYF.